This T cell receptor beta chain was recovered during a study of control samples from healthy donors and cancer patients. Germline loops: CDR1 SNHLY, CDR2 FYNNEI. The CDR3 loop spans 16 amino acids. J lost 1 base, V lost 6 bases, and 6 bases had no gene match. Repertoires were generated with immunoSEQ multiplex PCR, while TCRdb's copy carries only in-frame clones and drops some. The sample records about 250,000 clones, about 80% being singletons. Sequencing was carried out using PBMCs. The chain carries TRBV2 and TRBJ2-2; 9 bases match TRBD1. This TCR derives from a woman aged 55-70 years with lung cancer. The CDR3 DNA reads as TGTGCCAGCAGCCAGATGGGACAGGGGAACACCGGGGAGCTGTTTTTT. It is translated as CASSQMGQGNTGELFF.